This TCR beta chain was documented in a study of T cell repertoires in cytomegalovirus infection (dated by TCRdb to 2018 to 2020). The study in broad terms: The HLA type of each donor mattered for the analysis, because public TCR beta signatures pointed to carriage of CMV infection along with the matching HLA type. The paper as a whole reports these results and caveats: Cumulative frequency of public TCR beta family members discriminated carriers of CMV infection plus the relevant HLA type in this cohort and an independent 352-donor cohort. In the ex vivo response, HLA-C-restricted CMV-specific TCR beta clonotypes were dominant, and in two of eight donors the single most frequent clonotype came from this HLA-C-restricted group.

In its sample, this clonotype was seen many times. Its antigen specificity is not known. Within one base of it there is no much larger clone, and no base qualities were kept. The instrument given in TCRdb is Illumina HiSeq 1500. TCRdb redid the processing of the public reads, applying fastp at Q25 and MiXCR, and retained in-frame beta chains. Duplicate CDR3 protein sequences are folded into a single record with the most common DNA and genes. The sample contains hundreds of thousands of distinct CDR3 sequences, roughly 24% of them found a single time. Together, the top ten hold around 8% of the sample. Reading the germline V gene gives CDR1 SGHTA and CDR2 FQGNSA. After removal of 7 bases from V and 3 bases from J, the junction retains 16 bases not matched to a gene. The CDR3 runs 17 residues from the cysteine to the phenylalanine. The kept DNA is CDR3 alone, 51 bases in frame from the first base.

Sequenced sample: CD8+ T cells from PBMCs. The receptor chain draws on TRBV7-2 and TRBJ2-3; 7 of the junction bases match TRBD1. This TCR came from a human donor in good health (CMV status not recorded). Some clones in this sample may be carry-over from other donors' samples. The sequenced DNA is TGTGCCAGCACCCAAGACACAGGGGAACCTTGGACAGATACGCAGTATTTT. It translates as CASTQDTGEPWTDTQYF.